This TCR beta chain is from a study of Graves' ophthalmopathy and Graves' hyperthyroidism. Trimming at V came to 3 bases and at J to 3 bases, leaving 8 bases not matched to a gene. CDR1 is KGHDR and CDR2 is SFDVKD in the germline V gene. The CDR3 covers 16 residues. This clonotype was found many times. Its antigen is still unknown. General study results and limits: Among expanded thyroid clonotypes above 0.001 frequency, most also occurred in blood.

As the template, RNA transcripts were used to amplify TCR beta CDR3 regions. Second-round multiplex PCR followed a first-round RT-PCR using HTBI primers. TCRdb re-called the multiplex PCR reads with MiXCR, one entry per CDR3 protein. The sample includes about 740,000 distinct CDR3 sequences, approximately 40% of them seen just once. This clonotype was sampled from an adult man with Graves' ophthalmopathy. The rearrangement uses TRBV24-1 and TRBJ2-7; 9 bases map to TRBD1. The sample taken for sequencing was peripheral blood. CDR3 loop: CATSDSTGTGIYEQYF. CDR3 in DNA: TGTGCCACCAGTGATAGCACCGGGACAGGGATCTACGAGCAGTACTTC.